What follows are 11 T cell receptor beta chains derived from one specimen sequenced in a study of blood T cell repertoires in COVID-19. Only in-frame clones appear in the TCRdb table, and some are missing; sequencing was by immunoSEQ multiplex PCR. The data contain roughly 200,000 clones, about four fifths of them singletons. Sequenced input: peripheral blood. These receptors originate from a man aged 55 to 70 with acute or convalescent COVID-19.

On this clone itself: Germline and junction disagree at one end, which may indicate a read error. This chain links TRBV6-5 with TRBJ2-7; 9 bases map to TRBD2. This CDR3 has 13 amino acids. Germline V CDR1 and CDR2: MNHEY, SVGAGI. DNA of the CDR3: TGTGCCAGCGCCGGGACTAGCTCCCACGAGCAGTACTTC. Translated: CASAGTSSHEQYF.

The chain is built from TRBV5-4 and TRBJ1-5; TRBD1 is a possible D gene (6 bases). V gave up 4 bases and J gave up 7 bases, with 18 bases separating them. CDR1 is SGHNT and CDR2 is YYREEE in the germline V gene (reference sequence). CDR3 length: 15 residues. CDR3 residues: CASSLDGGPGQPQHF. The CDR3, as DNA: TGTGCCAGCAGCCTGGACGGGGGGCCGGGGCAGCCCCAGCATTTT.

This clone was observed at least ten times. This chain joins TRBV3-1 (or the pseudogene TRBV3-2) and TRBJ1-5; 8 nucleotides agree with TRBD1. The CDR3 length is 14 residues. Germline CDR1 LGHDT, CDR2 YNNKEL (reference sequence). Trimming at V came to 3 bases and at J to 5 bases, leaving 3 bases not matched to a gene. The CDR3 nucleotides read TGTGCCAGCAGCCAGGGACAGGAGTATCAGCCCCAGCATTTT. Protein product: CASSQGQEYQPQHF.

The chain is built from TRBV10-2 and TRBJ1-5; D gene unclear. V was cut by 4 bases and J by 6 bases, with 7 bases left in between. The CDR3 is 12 residues long. Germline V gives CDR1 WSHSY, CDR2 SAAADI. The CDR3 sequence is CASSGGVQPQHF. The CDR3 region has the DNA TGCGCCAGCAGTGGGGGAGTTCAGCCCCAGCATTTT.

This clone was found once. The rearrangement uses TRBV11-1 and TRBJ1-1; no firm D call. V was clipped by 4 bases and J by 10 bases, with 22 bases between them. CDR1 SGHAT and CDR2 FQDESV come from the germline V gene (reference sequence). CDR3 length: 15 amino acids. The CDR3 nucleotides are TGTGCCAGCAGCTCCTCGCCGGGTCCCGAGATCGTAGCTTTCTTT. This translates into CASSSSPGPEIVAFF.

This rearrangement joins TRBV3-1 (or the pseudogene TRBV3-2) to TRBJ1-4; 10 bases agree with TRBD1. V shed 2 bases and J 0 bases; nucleotides not matched to a gene: 12. The CDR3 runs to 20 residues. CDR1 and CDR2 (germline): LGHDT, YNNKEL (reference sequence). CDR3 residues: CASSQPQGTGAFATNEKLFF. For the CDR3, the DNA is TGTGCCAGCAGCCAACCCCAGGGGACAGGGGCTTTTGCAACTAATGAAAAACTGTTTTTT.

Here the CDR3 DNA reads TGTGCCAGCAGCTTAGACGGGAGCCGCTACGAGCAGTACTTC. Translated: CASSLDGSRYEQYF. V usage is TRBV7-3 and J usage is TRBJ2-7, with D possibly matching TRBD2 (6 bases). The CDR3 has 14 residues. With 2 bases removed from V and 3 bases from J, the gap between germline ends came to 11 bases. In germline, CDR1 is SGHTA, CDR2 FQGTGA.

J is TRBJ2-1 and V is TRBV5-1; maybe TRBD2 (5 bases). CDR1 and CDR2 (germline): SGHRS, YFSETQ. The CDR3 has 13 amino acids. The V end lost 3 bases, the J end lost 2 bases, and 6 bases lay between the germline ends. The CDR3 here is CASSWGAYNEQFF. The CDR3, as DNA: TGCGCCAGCAGCTGGGGAGCCTACAATGAGCAGTTCTTC.

The chain carries TRBV29-1 and TRBJ2-5; 8 bases match TRBD1. The CDR3 sequence is 14 residues long. The germline CDR1 and CDR2 sequences are SQVTM and ANQGSEA. J gave up 4 bases and V 4 bases, and 8 bases lay outside the gene matches. CDR3 sequence reads: CSVAGQGLGETQYF. In DNA form, the CDR3 reads TGCAGCGTTGCCGGACAGGGTCTCGGAGAGACCCAGTACTTC.

J is TRBJ2-2 and V is TRBV6-2 or TRBV6-3; D may be TRBD2 (5 bases). Germline V lookup: CDR1 MNHEY, CDR2 SVGEGT. The CDR3 contains 14 residues. Trimming cost V 5 bases and J 4 bases, with 11 bases left between them. In nucleotides, the CDR3 is TGTGCCAGCAGTGTTAGCGTCTTCACCGGGGAGCTGTTTTTT. Its translation is CASSVSVFTGELFF.

The J gene is TRBJ2-3, the V gene TRBV10-3, with D possibly TRBD2 on 6 matching bases. Trimming took off 5 bases at V and 2 bases at J, with 17 bases between the two ends. The CDR3 has 16 residues. CDR1 and CDR2 from the germline V gene are ENHRY and SYGVKD. Written as DNA, the CDR3 is TGTGCCATCAGTTTTGTAGGCGGGGCAATCACAGATACGCAGTATTTT. Its translation: CAISFVGGAITDTQYF.